These T cell receptor beta chains were read from a single sample in a study of blood T cell repertoires in COVID-19. TCRdb's table, derived via immunoSEQ multiplex PCR, lists solely in-frame clones and lacks some. The profile shows 22,000 or so clones, less than 95% of them singletons. What was sequenced was peripheral blood. The receptors originated from a human donor in a cohort sampled during active COVID-19. The conserved cysteine and the conserved F or W are not part of the CDR3 here. Fields, in order: V gene, J gene, CDR3 protein.

TRBV18	TRBJ2-1	ASSPPNRNNEQF
TRBV4-1	TRBJ2-5	ASSQDTRSQTQY
TRBV3-1/TRBV3-2	TRBJ2-5	ASSQVSETQY
TRBV9	TRBJ1-3	ASSGGRDGNTIY
TRBV5-5	TRBJ1-6	ASAEQGSYRALH
TRBV7-2	TRBJ1-2	ASSSGQGFGYT
TRBV19	TRBJ2-2	ASSFLFVANTGELF
TRBV10-3	TRBJ2-3	AISESSRATDTQY
TRBV6-5	TRBJ1-5	ASSLTGTGRHQPQH
TRBV7-2	TRBJ1-6	ASSLVRSEDSPLH
TRBV24-1	TRBJ2-2	ATSDSLGGRSNTGELF
TRBV24-1	TRBJ1-2	ATSDSDSYGYT
TRBV10-3	TRBJ2-5	AISAGTAAKETQY
TRBV7-2	TRBJ2-1	ASNRPQYNEQF
TRBV14	TRBJ2-1	ASSQLSGRGDNEQF
TRBV19	TRBJ2-1	ASSIIGTGNNNEQF
TRBV5-6	TRBJ1-1	ASSLIGKGALNTEAF
TRBV5-4	TRBJ2-1	ASSSLLTGTGNREQF
TRBV4-3	TRBJ2-3	ASSQRVGAGAGTTDTQY
TRBV5-6	TRBJ2-1	ASSKGLQLAYNEQF
TRBV14	TRBJ1-1	ASSQHRTGNTEAF
TRBV3-1/TRBV3-2	TRBJ2-3	ASSQGLAGTGNTQY
TRBV9	TRBJ2-7	ASSEGSRNLYEQY
TRBV11-2	TRBJ2-7	ASSRDRGTYEQY
TRBV7-3	TRBJ2-2	ASSPRVGGFSAGELF
TRBV2	TRBJ1-2	ASSAAGGGGYT
TRBV7-2	TRBJ2-5	ASSLPRGSVETQY
TRBV5-8	TRBJ2-1	ASSLLLVQSSYNEQF
TRBV12-3/TRBV12-4	TRBJ2-3	ASSFRVPDTQY
TRBV2	TRBJ2-1	ASSESDVGGETYNEQF
TRBV6-2/TRBV6-3	TRBJ1-5	ASSDNDRVGHQPQH
TRBV2	TRBJ1-2	ASTSGVVGDGYT
TRBV6-2/TRBV6-3	TRBJ2-7	ASSDPGESYEQY
TRBV21-1	TRBJ2-3	ASSKVAGGGADTQY
TRBV18	TRBJ2-1	ASSPSSGSYNEQF
TRBV6-5	TRBJ1-1	ASGPQGRVTEAF
TRBV14	TRBJ2-2	ASSRTGAIEGELF
TRBV29-1	TRBJ2-6	SVGPPHSGTGANVLT
TRBV6-6	TRBJ1-2	ASSYWQGDGYT
TRBV7-2	TRBJ2-7	ASRLMTGLGISYEQY
TRBV7-2	TRBJ2-3	ASSLGGLAGLN